Presented here are 17 T cell receptor beta chains from one specimen sequenced in a study of blood T cell repertoires in COVID-19. Here immunoSEQ multiplex PCR was the method, and the copy in TCRdb shows in-frame clones only, minus some. Of some 100,000 clones in the sample, 85% to 90% are singletons; the top ten hold 7.9%. Material: peripheral blood. The receptor source for this set is a man between 65 and 85 years old who had recovered from COVID-19.

This sequence joins TRBV7-3 and TRBJ2-1, with 7 bases identical to TRBD1. The CDR3 is made up of 15 amino acids. J gave up 0 bases and V 4 bases, and 3 bases lay outside the gene matches. CDR1 is SGHTA, CDR2 FQGTGA, per germline. The CDR3 reads CASSSHRGSYNEQFF. In DNA, the CDR3 is TGTGCCAGCAGCTCACACAGGGGCTCCTACAATGAGCAGTTCTTC. Complete variable domain (other parts from reference TRBV7-3 and TRBJ2-1): GAGVSQTPSNKVTEKGKYVELRCDPISGHTALYWYRQSLGQGPEFLIYFQGTGAADDSGLPNDRFFAVRPEGSVSTLKIQRTERGDSAVYLCASSSHRGSYNEQFFGPGTRLTVL.

V is TRBV9 and J is TRBJ2-2, with 7 nucleotides matching TRBD1. Germline V gene data show CDR1 as SGDLS and CDR2 as YYNGEE. With 3 bases clipped from V and 3 bases from J, the junction kept 2 bases outside the gene matches. This CDR3 has 14 residues. In DNA form, the CDR3 reads TGTGCCAGCAGCGCGGACAGGTACACCGGGGAGCTGTTTTTT. Translation: CASSADRYTGELFF.

The V call is TRBV27, the J call TRBJ1-1; D ambiguous. Germline assignment: CDR1 MNHEY and CDR2 SMNVEV (reference sequence). The length of the CDR3 is 14 residues. V lost 0 bases to trimming and J lost 0 bases, with 5 bases between them. The CDR3 DNA is TGTGCCAGCAGTTTATCGCGGTTGAACACTGAAGCTTTCTTT. Residues: CASSLSRLNTEAFF.

This rearrangement joins TRBV7-2 to TRBJ1-5; 12 bases fit TRBD1. In germline, CDR1 is SGHTA, CDR2 FQGNSA. The V and J ends lost 5 bases and 4 bases, in that order; junction bases with no gene match: 9. The CDR3 consists of 17 residues. CDR3 sequence reads: CASSTGQGARLNQPQHF. DNA of the CDR3: TGTGCCAGCAGCACGGGACAGGGGGCGAGGCTAAATCAGCCCCAGCATTTT.

The chain links TRBV5-1 to TRBJ2-2, with TRBD1 matching over 8 bases. With V trimmed by 4 bases and J by 6 bases, 5 bases remained unmatched. CDR3 length: 14 amino acids. Germline CDR1 is SGHRS and CDR2 is YFSETQ. This CDR3 is CASSPTGVAGELFF. The CDR3 DNA reads as TGCGCCAGCAGCCCGACAGGGGTGGCCGGGGAGCTGTTTTTT. Combining the CDR3 with reference TRBV5-1 and TRBJ2-2 gives the whole variable domain KAGVTQTPRYLIKTRGQQVTLSCSPISGHRSVSWYQQTPGQGLQFLFEYFSETQRNKGNFPGRFSGRQFSNSRSEMNVSTLELGDSALYLCASSPTGVAGELFFGEGSRLTVL.

The genes are TRBV5-5 and TRBJ1-2; D is possibly TRBD1 (6 bases). Germline V gene data show CDR1 as SGHKS and CDR2 as YYEKEE (reference sequence). V lost 3 bases to trimming and J lost 0 bases, with 12 bases between them. The CDR3 has 15 amino acids. Written as DNA, the CDR3 is TGTGCCAGCAGCTCCCGGACAGACTCTAACTATGGCTACACCTTC. Protein sequence: CASSSRTDSNYGYTF.

This clone was recorded a few times. This chain connects TRBV7-2 to TRBJ1-1; no firm D call. Germline V gene data show CDR1 as SGHTA and CDR2 as FQGNSA. The CDR3 extends over 14 amino acids. V lost 1 base and J 5 bases, leaving 11 bases between the germline ends. CDR3 DNA sequence: TGTGCCAGCAGCTTAGTTCCGTCGAGAACTGAAGCTTTCTTT. Amino acids: CASSLVPSRTEAFF. The full variable domain, its missing parts supplied by reference TRBV7-2 and TRBJ1-1, is GAGVSQSPSNKVTEKGKDVELRCDPISGHTALYWYRQSLGQGLEFLIYFQGNSAPDKSGLPSDRFSAERTGGSVSTLTIQRTQQEDSAVYLCASSLVPSRTEAFFGQGTRLTVV.

The chain recombines TRBV6-5 with TRBJ2-7; TRBD1 aligns across 7 bases. Looked up from germline, CDR1 is MNHEY and CDR2 is SVGAGI. Trimming at V came to 6 bases and at J to 2 bases, leaving 7 bases not matched to a gene. This CDR3 has 14 residues. CDR3 nucleotide sequence: TGTGCCAGCAGCCTCGATGGGACAGCCTACGAGCAGTACTTC. It encodes CASSLDGTAYEQYF.

The chain employs TRBV7-2 and TRBJ2-7, with 8 bases matching TRBD1. V lost 3 bases to trimming and J lost 6 bases; unmatched junction nucleotides: 7. CDR1 is SGHTA, CDR2 FQGNSA, per germline. This CDR3 has 14 amino acids. CDR3 sequence: CASSLKQGEGEQYF. The CDR3 DNA is TGTGCCAGCAGCTTGAAACAGGGGGAAGGCGAGCAGTACTTC.

The chain recombines TRBV5-1 with TRBJ1-2; TRBD1 aligns across 7 bases. Germline-derived CDR1 and CDR2 are SGHRS and YFSETQ. The CDR3 has 14 residues. After removal of 1 base from V and 8 bases from J, the junction contained 8 bases not matched to a gene. CDR3 DNA: TGCGCCAGCAGCTTGTTCCCGGGACAGTGGGGCTACACCTTC. This encodes CASSLFPGQWGYTF.

DNA for the CDR3: TGTGCCAGCAGCCAGGAAGGCTACCGGGACACTGAAGCTTTCTTT. This sequence encodes CASSQEGYRDTEAFF. The genes are TRBV4-2 and TRBJ1-1; no firm D call. This CDR3 spans 15 amino acids. Germline V gene lookup returns CDR1 LGHNA and CDR2 YNFKEQ. Trimming cost V 3 bases and J 3 bases, with 14 bases left between them.

The DNA of the CDR3 is TGTGCCAGCAGTCGGACAGGCCTTTCGGGCAATCAGCCCCAGCATTTT. This codes for CASSRTGLSGNQPQHF. V gene TRBV28 combines with J gene TRBJ1-5, with TRBD1 identical over 7 bases. Losses at the gene ends were 5 bases for V and 2 bases for J; bases not matched to a gene: 9. This CDR3 contains 16 residues. Germline CDR1 is MDHEN and CDR2 is SYDVKM.

The chain uses TRBV19 and TRBJ2-1; 9 bases agree with TRBD2. This CDR3 contains 18 residues. V shed 3 bases and J 9 bases; nucleotides not matched to a gene: 18. Germline lookup yields CDR1 LNHDA and CDR2 SQIVND (reference sequence). CDR3 amino acids: CASSMVGSGSKGGGEQFF. CDR3 coding DNA: TGTGCCAGTAGTATGGTTGGTAGCGGGAGTAAGGGTGGGGGTGAGCAGTTCTTC.

This clone was counted a single time. The rearrangement links TRBV24-1 to TRBJ1-1; D is possibly TRBD1 (5 bases). Deletions cut 3 bases from V and 1 base from J, with 11 bases between. Germline CDR1 reads KGHDR; CDR2 reads SFDVKD. CDR3 size: 15 residues. DNA of the CDR3: TGTGCCACCAGTGATCCTCAAACAGGGAACACTGAAGCTTTCTTT. It encodes CATSDPQTGNTEAFF.

The rearrangement joins TRBV18 to TRBJ1-4; tentative D call: TRBD1 (6 bases). The CDR3 spans 16 residues. V was trimmed by 5 bases and J by 2 bases, leaving 15 bases between them. Germline CDR1 is KGHSH and CDR2 is LQKENI. CDR3 nucleotide sequence: TGTGCCAGCTCAACAGTCAGGGGAGGGACTAATGAAAAACTGTTTTTT. Translated: CASSTVRGGTNEKLFF.

The chain is built from TRBV4-1 and TRBJ2-1, with TRBD2 matching 9 bases. V shed 3 bases, J shed 10 bases, and the junction held 16 bases outside the gene matches. The CDR3 is 17 amino acids. Looked up from germline, CDR1 is MGHRA and CDR2 is YSYEKL. The CDR3 spells CASSHSSLVAGVEEQFF. The DNA for the CDR3 is TGCGCCAGCAGCCACTCCAGTTTGGTAGCGGGAGTTGAGGAGCAGTTCTTC.

V usage is TRBV5-4 and J usage is TRBJ2-3; 14 nucleotides match TRBD2. Germline-derived CDR1 and CDR2 are SGHNT and YYREEE (reference sequence). J lost 5 bases, V lost 5 bases, and 13 bases had no gene match. This CDR3 comprises 18 residues. The CDR3 protein is CASRSPGLAGAPGDTQYF. DNA of the CDR3: TGTGCCAGCAGATCACCGGGACTAGCGGGGGCCCCGGGAGATACGCAGTATTTT. Full variable domain (outside the CDR3, taken from reference TRBV5-4 and TRBJ2-3): ETGVTQSPTHLIKTRGQQVTLRCSSQSGHNTVSWYQQALGQGPQFIFQYYREEENGRGNFPPRFSGLQFPNYSSELNVNALELDDSALYLCASRSPGLAGAPGDTQYFGPGTRLTVL.